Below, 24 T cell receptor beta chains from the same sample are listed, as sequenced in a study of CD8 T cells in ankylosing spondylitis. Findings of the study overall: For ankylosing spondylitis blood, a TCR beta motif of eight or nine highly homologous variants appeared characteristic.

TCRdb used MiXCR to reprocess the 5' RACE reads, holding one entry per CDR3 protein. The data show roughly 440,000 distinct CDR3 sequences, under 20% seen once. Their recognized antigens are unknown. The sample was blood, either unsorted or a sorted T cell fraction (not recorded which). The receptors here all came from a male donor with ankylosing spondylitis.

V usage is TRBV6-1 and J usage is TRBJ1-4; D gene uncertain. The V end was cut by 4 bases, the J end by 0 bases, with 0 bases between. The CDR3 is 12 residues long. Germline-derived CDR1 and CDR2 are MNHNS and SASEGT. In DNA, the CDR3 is TGTGCCAGCAGTGCAACTAATGAAAAACTGTTTTTT. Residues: CASSATNEKLFF.

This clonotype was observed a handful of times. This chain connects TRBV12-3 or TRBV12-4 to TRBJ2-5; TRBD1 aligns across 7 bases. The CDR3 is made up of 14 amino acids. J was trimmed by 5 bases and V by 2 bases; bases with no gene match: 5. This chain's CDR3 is CASSLYRGGETQYF. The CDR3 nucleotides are TGTGCCAGCAGTTTATACAGGGGTGGGGAGACCCAGTACTTC.

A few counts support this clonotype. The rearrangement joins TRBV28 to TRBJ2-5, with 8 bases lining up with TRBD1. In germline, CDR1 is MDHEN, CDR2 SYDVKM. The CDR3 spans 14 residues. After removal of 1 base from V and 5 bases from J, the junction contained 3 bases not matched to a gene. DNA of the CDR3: TGTGCCAGCAGTTTATCAGGGGGCGTGGAGACCCAGTACTTC. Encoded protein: CASSLSGGVETQYF.

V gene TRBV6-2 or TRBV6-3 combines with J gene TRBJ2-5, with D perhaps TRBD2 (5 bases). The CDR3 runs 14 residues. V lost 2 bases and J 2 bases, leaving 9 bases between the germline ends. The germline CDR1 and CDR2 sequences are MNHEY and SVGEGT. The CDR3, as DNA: TGTGCCAGCAGTTACGGCGGGTCACAAGAGACCCAGTACTTC. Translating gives CASSYGGSQETQYF.

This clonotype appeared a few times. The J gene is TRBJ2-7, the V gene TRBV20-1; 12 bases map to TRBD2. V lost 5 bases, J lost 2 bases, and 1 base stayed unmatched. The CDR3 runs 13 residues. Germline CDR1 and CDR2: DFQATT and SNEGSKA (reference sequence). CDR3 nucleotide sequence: TGCAGTGCTCCTAGCGGGAGGGCCTACGAGCAGTACTTC. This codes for CSAPSGRAYEQYF.

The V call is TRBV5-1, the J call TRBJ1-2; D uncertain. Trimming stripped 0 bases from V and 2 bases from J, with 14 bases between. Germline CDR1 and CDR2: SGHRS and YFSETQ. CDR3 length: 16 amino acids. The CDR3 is CASSLAISTANYGYTF. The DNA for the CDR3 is TGCGCCAGCAGCTTGGCCATTTCAACAGCGAACTATGGCTACACCTTC.

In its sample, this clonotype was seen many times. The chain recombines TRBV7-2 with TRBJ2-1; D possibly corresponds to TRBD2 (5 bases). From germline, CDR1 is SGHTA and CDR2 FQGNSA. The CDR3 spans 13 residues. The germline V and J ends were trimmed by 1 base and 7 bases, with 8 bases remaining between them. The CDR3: CASSLVRGNEQFF. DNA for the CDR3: TGTGCCAGCAGCTTAGTTCGCGGGAATGAGCAGTTCTTC.

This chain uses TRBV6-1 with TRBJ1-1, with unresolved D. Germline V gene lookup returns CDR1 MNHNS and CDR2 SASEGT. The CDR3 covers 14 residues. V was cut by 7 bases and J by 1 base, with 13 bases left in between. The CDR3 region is CASTLQHRNTEAFF. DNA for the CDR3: TGTGCCAGCACCCTACAACATCGGAACACTGAAGCTTTCTTT.

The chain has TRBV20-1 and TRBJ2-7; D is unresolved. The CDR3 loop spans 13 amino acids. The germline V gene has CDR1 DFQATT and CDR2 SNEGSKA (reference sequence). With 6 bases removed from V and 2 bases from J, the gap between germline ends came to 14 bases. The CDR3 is CSANDQAPYEQYF. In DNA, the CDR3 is TGCAGTGCCAACGACCAGGCCCCCTACGAGCAGTACTTC.

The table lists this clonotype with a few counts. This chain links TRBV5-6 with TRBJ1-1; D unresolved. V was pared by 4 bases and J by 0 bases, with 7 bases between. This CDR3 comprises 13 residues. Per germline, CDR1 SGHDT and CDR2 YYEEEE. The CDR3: CASSARLNTEAFF. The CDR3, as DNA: TGTGCCAGCAGCGCCCGACTGAACACTGAAGCTTTCTTT.

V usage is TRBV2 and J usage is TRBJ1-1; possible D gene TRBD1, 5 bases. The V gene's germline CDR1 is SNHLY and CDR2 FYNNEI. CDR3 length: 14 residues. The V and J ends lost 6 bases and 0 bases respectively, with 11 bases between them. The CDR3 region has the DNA TGTGCCAGCAGGGTAACAGGCCTGAACACTGAAGCTTTCTTT. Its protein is CASRVTGLNTEAFF.

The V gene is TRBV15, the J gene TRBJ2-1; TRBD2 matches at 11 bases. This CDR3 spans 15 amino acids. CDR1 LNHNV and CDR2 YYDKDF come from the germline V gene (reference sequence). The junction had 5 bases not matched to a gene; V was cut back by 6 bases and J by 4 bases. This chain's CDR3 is CATRSGLADYNEQFF. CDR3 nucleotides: TGTGCCACCAGATCGGGACTAGCGGATTACAATGAGCAGTTCTTC.

CDR3 DNA sequence: TGTGCCAGCAGCTTGAGGGGCCTAGCATACAATGAGCAGTTCTTC. Amino acid sequence: CASSLRGLAYNEQFF. This chain links TRBV5-4 with TRBJ2-1; D might be TRBD1 or TRBD2, each matching 5 bases. Germline CDR1 and CDR2: SGHNT and YYREEE (reference sequence). There are 15 residues in the CDR3. V lost 1 base, J lost 4 bases, and 12 bases lay in between.

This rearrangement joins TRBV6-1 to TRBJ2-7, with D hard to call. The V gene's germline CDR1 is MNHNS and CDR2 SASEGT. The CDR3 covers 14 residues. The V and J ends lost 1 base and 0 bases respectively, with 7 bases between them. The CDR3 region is CASSEVLGSYEQYF. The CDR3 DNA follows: TGTGCCAGCAGTGAAGTTTTAGGCTCCTACGAGCAGTACTTC.

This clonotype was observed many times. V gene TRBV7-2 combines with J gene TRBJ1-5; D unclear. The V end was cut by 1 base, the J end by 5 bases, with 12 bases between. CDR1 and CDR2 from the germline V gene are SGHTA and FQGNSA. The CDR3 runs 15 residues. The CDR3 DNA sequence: TGTGCCAGCAGCTTAGAATCGGCCGGTTATCAGCCCCAGCATTTT. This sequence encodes CASSLESAGYQPQHF. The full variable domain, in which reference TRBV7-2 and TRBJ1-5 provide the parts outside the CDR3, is GAGVSQSPSNKVTEKGKDVELRCDPISGHTALYWYRQSLGQGLEFLIYFQGNSAPDKSGLPSDRFSAERTGGSVSTLTIQRTQQEDSAVYLCASSLESAGYQPQHFGDGTRLSIL.

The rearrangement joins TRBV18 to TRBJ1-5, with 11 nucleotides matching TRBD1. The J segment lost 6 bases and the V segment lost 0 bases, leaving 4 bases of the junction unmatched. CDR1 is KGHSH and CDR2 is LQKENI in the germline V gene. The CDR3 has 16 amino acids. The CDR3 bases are TGTGCCAGCTCACCACCGGGACAGGGGGGGAGTCAGCCCCAGCATTTT. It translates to CASSPPGQGGSQPQHF.

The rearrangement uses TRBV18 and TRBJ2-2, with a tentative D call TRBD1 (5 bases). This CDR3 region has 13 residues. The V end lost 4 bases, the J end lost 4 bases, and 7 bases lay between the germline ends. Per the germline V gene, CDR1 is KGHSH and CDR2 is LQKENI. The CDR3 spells CASSQQATGELFF. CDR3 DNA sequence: TGTGCCAGCTCACAACAGGCCACCGGGGAGCTGTTTTTT. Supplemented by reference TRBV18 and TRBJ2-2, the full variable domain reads NAGVMQNPRHLVRRRGQEARLRCSPMKGHSHVYWYRQLPEEGLKFMVYLQKENIIDESGMPKERFSAEFPKEGPSILRIQQVVRGDSAAYFCASSQQATGELFFGEGSRLTVL.

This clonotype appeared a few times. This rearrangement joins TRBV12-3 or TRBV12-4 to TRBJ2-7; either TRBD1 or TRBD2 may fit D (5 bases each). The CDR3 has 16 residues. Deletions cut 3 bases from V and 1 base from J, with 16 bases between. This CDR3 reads CASSLGPWQFSYEQYF. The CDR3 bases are TGTGCCAGCAGTTTGGGACCGTGGCAGTTTTCCTACGAGCAGTACTTC.

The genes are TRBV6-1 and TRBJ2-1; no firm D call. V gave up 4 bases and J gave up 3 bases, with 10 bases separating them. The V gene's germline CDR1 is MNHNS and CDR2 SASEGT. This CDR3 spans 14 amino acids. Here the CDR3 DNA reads TGTGCCAGCAGTGCTACGGACGGCTACAATGAGCAGTTCTTC. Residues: CASSATDGYNEQFF.

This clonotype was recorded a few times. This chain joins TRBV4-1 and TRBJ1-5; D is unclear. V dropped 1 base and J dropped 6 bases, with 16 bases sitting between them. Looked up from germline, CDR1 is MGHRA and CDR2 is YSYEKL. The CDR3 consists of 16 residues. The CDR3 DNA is TGCGCCAGCAGCCAAGGGGGAACTAGCGGGGTTCAGCCCCAGCATTTT. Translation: CASSQGGTSGVQPQHF.

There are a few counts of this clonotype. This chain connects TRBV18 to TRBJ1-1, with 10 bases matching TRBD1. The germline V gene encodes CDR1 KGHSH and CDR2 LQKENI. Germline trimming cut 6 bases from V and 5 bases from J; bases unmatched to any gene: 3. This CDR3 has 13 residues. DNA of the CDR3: TGTGCCAGCTCCCGACAGGGGGCAACTGAAGCTTTCTTT. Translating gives CASSRQGATEAFF.

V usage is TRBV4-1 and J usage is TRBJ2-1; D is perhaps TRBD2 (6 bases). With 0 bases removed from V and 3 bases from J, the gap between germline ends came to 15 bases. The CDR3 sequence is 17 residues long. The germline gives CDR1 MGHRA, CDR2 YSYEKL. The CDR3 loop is CASSQDRTQRVYNEQFF. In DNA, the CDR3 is TGCGCCAGCAGCCAAGATAGGACGCAGCGGGTCTACAATGAGCAGTTCTTC.

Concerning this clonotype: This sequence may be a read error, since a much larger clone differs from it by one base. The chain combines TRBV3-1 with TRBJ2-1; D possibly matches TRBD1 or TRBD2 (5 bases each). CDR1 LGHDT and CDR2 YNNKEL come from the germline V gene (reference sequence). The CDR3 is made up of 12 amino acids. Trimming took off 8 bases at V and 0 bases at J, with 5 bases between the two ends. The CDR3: CASGGSYNEQFF. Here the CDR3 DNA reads TGTGCCAGCGGGGGCTCCTACAATGAGCAGTTCTTC.

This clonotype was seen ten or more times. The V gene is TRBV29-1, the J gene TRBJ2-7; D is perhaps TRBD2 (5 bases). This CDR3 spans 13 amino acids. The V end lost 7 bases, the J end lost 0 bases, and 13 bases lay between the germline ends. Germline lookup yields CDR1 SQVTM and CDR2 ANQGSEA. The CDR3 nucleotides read TGCAGCGCCGTTCTAGCTTTCTCCTACGAGCAGTACTTC. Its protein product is CSAVLAFSYEQYF.